A single sample is the source of the 21 T cell receptor beta chains below, sequenced in a study of blood T cell repertoires in COVID-19. Profiled with immunoSEQ multiplex PCR; TCRdb holds only in-frame clones, not every one. The sample lists more than 300,000 clones; about 90% were seen once. The sample comprised peripheral blood. The receptors come from a woman aged 40 to 49 with COVID-19, enrolled during active disease.

The CDR3 spells CAWSVSHSYNEQFF. The CDR3 DNA sequence: TGTGCCTGGAGTGTATCCCACTCCTACAATGAGCAGTTCTTC. The chain has TRBV30 and TRBJ2-1; D gene ambiguous. The CDR3 is 14 amino acids. Per germline, CDR1 GTSNPN and CDR2 SVGIG (reference sequence). V was clipped by 0 bases and J by 0 bases, with 6 bases between them.

The genes are TRBV30 and TRBJ2-1; 12 positions match TRBD2. V lost 8 bases to trimming and J lost 0 bases; unmatched junction nucleotides: 11. CDR3 length: 17 residues. Germline CDR1 and CDR2: GTSNPN and SVGIG (reference sequence). DNA for the CDR3: TGTGCCGGAACCGGGACTAGCGGGTTTAGCTCCTACAATGAGCAGTTCTTC. It is translated as CAGTGTSGFSSYNEQFF.

The CDR3 protein is CASSLERTSLYNEQFF. In nucleotides, the CDR3 is TGTGCCAGCAGCCTTGAGCGGACTAGCCTCTACAATGAGCAGTTCTTC. This chain uses TRBV28 with TRBJ2-1; 8 bases map to TRBD2. The CDR3 consists of 16 residues. Germline trimming cut 6 bases from V and 3 bases from J; bases unmatched to any gene: 10. CDR1 and CDR2 from the germline V gene are MDHEN and SYDVKM. Using reference TRBV28 and TRBJ2-1 for the parts outside the CDR3, the full variable domain is DVKVTQSSRYLVKRTGEKVFLECVQDMDHENMFWYRQDPGLGLRLIYFSYDVKMKEKGDIPEGYSVSREKKERFSLILESASTNQTSMYLCASSLERTSLYNEQFFGPGTRLTVL.

This chain connects TRBV15 to TRBJ2-3, with D unresolved. Trimming took off 0 bases at V and 2 bases at J, with 12 bases between the two ends. The length of the CDR3 is 16 residues. Germline CDR1 reads LNHNV; CDR2 reads YYDKDF (reference sequence). The chain's CDR3 is CATSRDPNLYTDTQYF. DNA of the CDR3: TGTGCCACCAGCAGAGATCCCAACTTATACACAGATACGCAGTATTTT.

This clone was seen only a few times. The chain carries TRBV7-9 and TRBJ1-2; 11 bases agree with TRBD1. The germline V gene encodes CDR1 SEHNR and CDR2 FQNEAQ (reference sequence). This CDR3 comprises 16 residues. The V gene end was trimmed by 0 bases and the J gene end by 8 bases; junction bases not matched to a gene: 8. The CDR3 sequence: CASSLAGTGGFFGYTF. CDR3 sequence (DNA): TGTGCCAGCAGCTTAGCCGGGACAGGGGGGTTCTTCGGCTACACCTTC.

The V gene is TRBV27, the J gene TRBJ2-3, with unresolved D. Trimming removed 2 bases from V and 0 bases from J, with 9 bases in between. The CDR3 spans 15 residues. From germline, CDR1 is MNHEY and CDR2 SMNVEV (reference sequence). The CDR3 nucleotides are TGTGCCAGCAGTTTACGGTATAGAAGCACAGATACGCAGTATTTT. Protein: CASSLRYRSTDTQYF.

The gene calls are TRBV10-3 and TRBJ2-1, with 10 bases aligning to TRBD1. J lost 2 bases, V lost 6 bases, and 10 bases had no gene match. The CDR3 sequence is 17 residues long. Germline V gives CDR1 ENHRY, CDR2 SYGVKD. CDR3 bases: TGTGCCATCAGCCCCCCCGGGGGGACAGGGGCCTACAATGAGCAGTTCTTC. Its protein product is CAISPPGGTGAYNEQFF.

The rearrangement joins TRBV18 to TRBJ2-2, with a possible D match to TRBD2 (5 bases). The CDR3 extends over 15 amino acids. V was pared by 3 bases and J by 4 bases, with 12 bases between. Germline V gives CDR1 KGHSH, CDR2 LQKENI. The CDR3 protein is CASSPPGRGTGELFF. DNA for the CDR3: TGTGCCAGCTCACCTCCCGGCCGGGGCACCGGGGAGCTGTTTTTT.

In DNA, the CDR3 is TGTGCCAGCAGTCCGGGACAGGGGGTCCCCGGGGAGCTGTTTTTT. Its translation: CASSPGQGVPGELFF. This rearrangement joins TRBV6-4 to TRBJ2-2; TRBD1 matches at 11 bases. CDR1 is MRHNA, CDR2 SNTAGT, per germline. The CDR3 covers 15 residues. V lost 5 bases and J lost 6; bases outside the gene matches: 5.

The V and J genes are TRBV6-6 and TRBJ2-7; tentatively, D is TRBD1 (6 bases). The germline V gene has CDR1 MNHNY and CDR2 SVGAGI (reference sequence). V lost 6 bases and J lost 3, with 15 bases in between. This CDR3 has 14 residues. CDR3 in DNA: TGTGCCAGCAGCCGGACAGTATCTAGCTACGAGCAGTACTTC. It encodes CASSRTVSSYEQYF.

This clone showed up just once. The chain links TRBV28 to TRBJ2-5, with 12 bases fitting TRBD2. The ends lost 6 bases at V and 5 bases at J; junction bases unmatched: 7. Per germline, CDR1 MDHEN and CDR2 SYDVKM. This CDR3 spans 15 amino acids. CDR3 nucleotide sequence: TGTGCCAGCAGCCATCTAGCGGGGGGGGGTGAGACCCAGTACTTC. Its protein is CASSHLAGGGETQYF. Variable domain in full (rest from reference TRBV28 and TRBJ2-5): DVKVTQSSRYLVKRTGEKVFLECVQDMDHENMFWYRQDPGLGLRLIYFSYDVKMKEKGDIPEGYSVSREKKERFSLILESASTNQTSMYLCASSHLAGGGETQYFGPGTRLLVL.

The chain recombines TRBV12-3 or TRBV12-4 with TRBJ2-3; 7 bases align to TRBD2. This CDR3 is 13 amino acids long. V trimming: 4 bases; J trimming: 4 bases; junction bases outside the gene matches: 2. CDR3 amino acids: CASSSGRADTQYF. CDR3 bases: TGTGCCAGCAGTTCAGGGAGGGCAGATACGCAGTATTTT.

The chain employs TRBV11-2 and TRBJ1-2; 7 bases agree with TRBD1. The CDR3 runs 15 residues. Unmatched junction bases numbered 8, after V lost 5 bases and J lost 2 bases. Germline CDR1 reads SGHAT; CDR2 reads FQNNGV. CDR3 protein: CASSIRQGRNYGYTF. CDR3 bases: TGTGCCAGCAGCATCAGACAGGGACGAAACTATGGCTACACCTTC. The entire variable domain, with the rest obtained from reference TRBV11-2 and TRBJ1-2, is as follows: EAGVAQSPRYKIIEKRQSVAFWCNPISGHATLYWYQQILGQGPKLLIQFQNNGVVDDSQLPKDRFSAERLKGVDSTLKIQPAKLEDSAVYLCASSIRQGRNYGYTFGSGTRLTVV.

The J gene is TRBJ1-2, the V gene TRBV3-1 (or the pseudogene TRBV3-2), with 9 bases fitting TRBD1. After removal of 4 bases from V and 7 bases from J, the junction contained 7 bases not matched to a gene. Germline V lookup: CDR1 LGHDT, CDR2 YNNKEL (reference sequence). The length of the CDR3 is 14 residues. The CDR3 nucleotides are TGTGCCAGCAGCCCGGGGACAGGGCTTTCTGGCTACACCTTC. This encodes CASSPGTGLSGYTF.

The V call is TRBV6-5, the J call TRBJ1-1; D is uncertain. Between the trimmed V and J ends, which lost 0 bases and 1 base, there was a span of 6 bases. CDR3 length equals 14 residues. CDR1 MNHEY and CDR2 SVGAGI come from the germline V gene. In nucleotides, the CDR3 is TGTGCCAGCAGTTACTCTGAGTCGAACACTGAAGCTTTCTTT. This gives the protein CASSYSESNTEAFF.

The chain is built from TRBV18 and TRBJ2-5, with D possibly being TRBD1 (6 bases). From germline, CDR1 is KGHSH and CDR2 LQKENI. V lost 4 bases and J 4 bases, leaving 10 bases between the germline ends. This CDR3 has 13 residues. For the CDR3, the DNA is TGTGCCAGCTCACAACAGGGTCGAGAGACCCAGTACTTC. Amino acids: CASSQQGRETQYF.

The J gene is TRBJ2-5, the V gene TRBV5-1, with 11 bases lining up with TRBD2. V trimming: 4 bases; J trimming: 5 bases; junction bases outside the gene matches: 13. Per the germline V gene, CDR1 is SGHRS and CDR2 is YFSETQ. The CDR3 is made up of 17 amino acids. The CDR3 protein is CASSEGLAALDGETQYF. The CDR3 DNA follows: TGCGCCAGCAGCGAGGGACTAGCGGCCCTAGACGGCGAGACCCAGTACTTC.

CDR3 sequence: CATSRSGTSGRHNEQFF. The CDR3 bases are TGTGCCACCAGCAGATCGGGGACTAGCGGTCGCCACAATGAGCAGTTCTTC. The rearrangement uses TRBV15 and TRBJ2-1; 11 positions match TRBD2. J was trimmed by 5 bases and V by 2 bases; bases with no gene match: 8. Per the germline V gene, CDR1 is LNHNV and CDR2 is YYDKDF (reference sequence). The CDR3 is 17 amino acids.

Worth noting for this clone: At one end the junction does not follow the germline gene, possibly because of a read error. The chain combines TRBV7-2 with TRBJ2-7; TRBD2 matches 10 bases. CDR1 SGHTA and CDR2 FQGNSA come from the germline V gene. This CDR3 contains 14 residues. The CDR3: CASSLVDSVAGGRF. CDR3 DNA: TGTGCCAGCAGCTTAGTAGATTCGGTAGCGGGGGGCCGCTTC. Full variable domain (missing parts from reference TRBV7-2 and TRBJ2-7): GAGVSQSPSNKVTEKGKDVELRCDPISGHTALYWYRQSLGQGLEFLIYFQGNSAPDKSGLPSDRFSAERTGGSVSTLTIQRTQQEDSAVYLCASSLVDSVAGGRFGPGTRLTVT.

This clone showed up many times. This chain uses TRBV27 with TRBJ2-5, with D possibly TRBD1 on 6 matching bases. CDR3 length: 14 amino acids. V lost 5 bases to trimming and J lost 2 bases, with 12 bases between them. Per germline, CDR1 MNHEY and CDR2 SMNVEV (reference sequence). The CDR3 nucleotides are TGTGCCAGCAGTCTCCGGGACATGCAAGAGACCCAGTACTTC. It is translated as CASSLRDMQETQYF.

This chain joins TRBV30 and TRBJ2-7; 11 nucleotides line up with TRBD1. Germline V lookup: CDR1 GTSNPN, CDR2 SVGIG (reference sequence). The CDR3 covers 14 residues. The trim removed 4 bases at V and 1 base at J, leaving 3 bases unmatched. In nucleotides, the CDR3 is TGTGCCTGGAACCGGGACAGGGGGTCCTACGAGCAGTACTTC. Translation: CAWNRDRGSYEQYF.